These 7 T cell receptor beta chains were all obtained from the same sample, sequenced in a study of OX40 agonist ivuxolimab in advanced cancers. Only in-frame clones appear in the TCRdb table, and some are missing; sequencing was by immunoSEQ multiplex PCR. The sample has 90,000 to 150,000 clones, roughly nine tenths seen once. Here the sequenced sample was CD4+ or CD8+ T cells sorted from blood, taken in a trial of the OX40 agonist ivuxolimab. These receptors originate from an adult with an advanced solid tumor such as melanoma, head and neck, liver or kidney cancer.

The rearrangement joins TRBV18 to TRBJ2-2; perhaps TRBD2 as D (5 bases). The CDR3 consists of 15 residues. Trimming took off 6 bases at V and 4 bases at J, with 15 bases between the two ends. The germline gives CDR1 KGHSH, CDR2 LQKENI. The CDR3 DNA sequence: TGTGCCAGCTCCCCTACAGCGGTTTTCACCGGGGAGCTGTTTTTT. This encodes CASSPTAVFTGELFF.

The chain has TRBV5-1 and TRBJ1-2; a weak D match, TRBD1 (5 bases). The CDR3 extends over 13 amino acids. Trimming removed 7 bases from V and 1 base from J, with 11 bases in between. Germline loops: CDR1 SGHRS, CDR2 YFSETQ. The CDR3, as DNA: TGCGCCAGCTCGACAGCTGATAACTATGGCTACACCTTC. This sequence encodes CASSTADNYGYTF.

The chain uses TRBV7-2 and TRBJ2-3; TRBD2 aligns across 12 bases. The CDR3 is 17 residues long. The germline V gene encodes CDR1 SGHTA and CDR2 FQGNSA. The trim removed 0 bases at V and 6 bases at J, leaving 7 bases unmatched. The CDR3 protein is CASSLAPSGGAGDTQYF. The DNA of the CDR3 is TGTGCCAGCAGCTTAGCGCCTAGCGGGGGGGCGGGGGATACGCAGTATTTT.

The V call is TRBV27, the J call TRBJ2-7; weak D call: TRBD1 (5 bases). Deletions cut 6 bases from V and 2 bases from J, with 17 bases between. In germline, CDR1 is MNHEY, CDR2 SMNVEV (reference sequence). The CDR3 runs to 15 residues. The CDR3 reads CASSPSTGEPYEQYF. CDR3 DNA: TGTGCCAGCAGCCCATCCACAGGAGAACCCTACGAGCAGTACTTC.

V is TRBV4-3 and J is TRBJ2-3; D is unresolved. V was trimmed by 0 bases and J by 0 bases, leaving 10 bases between them. CDR3 length equals 16 residues. Looked up from germline, CDR1 is LGHNA and CDR2 is YSLEER. This CDR3 reads CASSQDNRASTDTQYF. CDR3 DNA sequence: TGCGCCAGCAGCCAAGATAACAGAGCTAGCACAGATACGCAGTATTTT.

J is TRBJ1-2 and V is TRBV27; D gene uncertain. The V end was cut by 3 bases, the J end by 10 bases, with 15 bases between. This CDR3 contains 13 residues. CDR1 is MNHEY and CDR2 is SMNVEV in the germline V gene (reference sequence). The CDR3 loop reads CASSFRHLTVYTF. The CDR3 DNA reads as TGTGCCAGCAGTTTCCGACACCTTACCGTCTACACCTTC.

The CDR3 loop reads CASSEEGSRNSPLHF. The CDR3 bases are TGTGCCAGCAGTGAAGAAGGGAGCCGCAATTCACCCCTCCACTTT. V gene TRBV6-1 combines with J gene TRBJ1-6; D is ambiguous. The CDR3 is 15 amino acids. The germline V gene has CDR1 MNHNS and CDR2 SASEGT. Trimming took off 1 base at V and 7 bases at J, with 11 bases between the two ends.